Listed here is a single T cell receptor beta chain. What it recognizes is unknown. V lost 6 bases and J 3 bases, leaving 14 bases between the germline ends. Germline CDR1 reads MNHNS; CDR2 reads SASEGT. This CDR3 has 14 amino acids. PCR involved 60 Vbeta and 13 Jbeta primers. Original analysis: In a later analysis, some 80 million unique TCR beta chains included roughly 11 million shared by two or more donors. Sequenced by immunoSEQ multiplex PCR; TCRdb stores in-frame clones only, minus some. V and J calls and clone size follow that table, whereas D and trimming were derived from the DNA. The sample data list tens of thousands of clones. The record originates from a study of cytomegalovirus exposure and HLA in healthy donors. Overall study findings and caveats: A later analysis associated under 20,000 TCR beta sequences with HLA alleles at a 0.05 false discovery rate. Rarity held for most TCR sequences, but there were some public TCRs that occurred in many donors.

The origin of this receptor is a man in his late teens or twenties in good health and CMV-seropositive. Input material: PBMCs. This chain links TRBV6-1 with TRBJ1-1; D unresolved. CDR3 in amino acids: CASRSWALDTEAFF. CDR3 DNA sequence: TGTGCCAGCAGATCTTGGGCTTTGGACACTGAAGCTTTCTTT.